This paragraph reports one T cell receptor beta chain. Its antigen is not identified. V was shortened by 8 bases and J by 5 bases, with 16 bases between the two germline ends. The CDR3 is made up of 13 amino acids. Germline V gene data show CDR1 as SGHTA and CDR2 as FQGNSA. The data derive from a study of identical twins. Study-level results: The study found that models underestimated out-of-frame TCR alpha sharing in monozygotic twins.

In TCRdb, the 5' RACE reads were re-called with MiXCR into one record per CDR3 protein. The sample yields about 210,000 distinct CDR3 sequences, around a tenth seen once. The origin of this receptor is a woman aged 18-30 years in good health. This chain links TRBV7-2 with TRBJ2-7, with D tentatively TRBD1 (5 bases). Sequencing was performed on memory (CD45RO+) T cells sorted from blood. Here the CDR3 reads CASVRGPRDEQYF. CDR3 nucleotide sequence: TGTGCCAGCGTAAGGGGCCCTAGGGACGAGCAGTACTTC.